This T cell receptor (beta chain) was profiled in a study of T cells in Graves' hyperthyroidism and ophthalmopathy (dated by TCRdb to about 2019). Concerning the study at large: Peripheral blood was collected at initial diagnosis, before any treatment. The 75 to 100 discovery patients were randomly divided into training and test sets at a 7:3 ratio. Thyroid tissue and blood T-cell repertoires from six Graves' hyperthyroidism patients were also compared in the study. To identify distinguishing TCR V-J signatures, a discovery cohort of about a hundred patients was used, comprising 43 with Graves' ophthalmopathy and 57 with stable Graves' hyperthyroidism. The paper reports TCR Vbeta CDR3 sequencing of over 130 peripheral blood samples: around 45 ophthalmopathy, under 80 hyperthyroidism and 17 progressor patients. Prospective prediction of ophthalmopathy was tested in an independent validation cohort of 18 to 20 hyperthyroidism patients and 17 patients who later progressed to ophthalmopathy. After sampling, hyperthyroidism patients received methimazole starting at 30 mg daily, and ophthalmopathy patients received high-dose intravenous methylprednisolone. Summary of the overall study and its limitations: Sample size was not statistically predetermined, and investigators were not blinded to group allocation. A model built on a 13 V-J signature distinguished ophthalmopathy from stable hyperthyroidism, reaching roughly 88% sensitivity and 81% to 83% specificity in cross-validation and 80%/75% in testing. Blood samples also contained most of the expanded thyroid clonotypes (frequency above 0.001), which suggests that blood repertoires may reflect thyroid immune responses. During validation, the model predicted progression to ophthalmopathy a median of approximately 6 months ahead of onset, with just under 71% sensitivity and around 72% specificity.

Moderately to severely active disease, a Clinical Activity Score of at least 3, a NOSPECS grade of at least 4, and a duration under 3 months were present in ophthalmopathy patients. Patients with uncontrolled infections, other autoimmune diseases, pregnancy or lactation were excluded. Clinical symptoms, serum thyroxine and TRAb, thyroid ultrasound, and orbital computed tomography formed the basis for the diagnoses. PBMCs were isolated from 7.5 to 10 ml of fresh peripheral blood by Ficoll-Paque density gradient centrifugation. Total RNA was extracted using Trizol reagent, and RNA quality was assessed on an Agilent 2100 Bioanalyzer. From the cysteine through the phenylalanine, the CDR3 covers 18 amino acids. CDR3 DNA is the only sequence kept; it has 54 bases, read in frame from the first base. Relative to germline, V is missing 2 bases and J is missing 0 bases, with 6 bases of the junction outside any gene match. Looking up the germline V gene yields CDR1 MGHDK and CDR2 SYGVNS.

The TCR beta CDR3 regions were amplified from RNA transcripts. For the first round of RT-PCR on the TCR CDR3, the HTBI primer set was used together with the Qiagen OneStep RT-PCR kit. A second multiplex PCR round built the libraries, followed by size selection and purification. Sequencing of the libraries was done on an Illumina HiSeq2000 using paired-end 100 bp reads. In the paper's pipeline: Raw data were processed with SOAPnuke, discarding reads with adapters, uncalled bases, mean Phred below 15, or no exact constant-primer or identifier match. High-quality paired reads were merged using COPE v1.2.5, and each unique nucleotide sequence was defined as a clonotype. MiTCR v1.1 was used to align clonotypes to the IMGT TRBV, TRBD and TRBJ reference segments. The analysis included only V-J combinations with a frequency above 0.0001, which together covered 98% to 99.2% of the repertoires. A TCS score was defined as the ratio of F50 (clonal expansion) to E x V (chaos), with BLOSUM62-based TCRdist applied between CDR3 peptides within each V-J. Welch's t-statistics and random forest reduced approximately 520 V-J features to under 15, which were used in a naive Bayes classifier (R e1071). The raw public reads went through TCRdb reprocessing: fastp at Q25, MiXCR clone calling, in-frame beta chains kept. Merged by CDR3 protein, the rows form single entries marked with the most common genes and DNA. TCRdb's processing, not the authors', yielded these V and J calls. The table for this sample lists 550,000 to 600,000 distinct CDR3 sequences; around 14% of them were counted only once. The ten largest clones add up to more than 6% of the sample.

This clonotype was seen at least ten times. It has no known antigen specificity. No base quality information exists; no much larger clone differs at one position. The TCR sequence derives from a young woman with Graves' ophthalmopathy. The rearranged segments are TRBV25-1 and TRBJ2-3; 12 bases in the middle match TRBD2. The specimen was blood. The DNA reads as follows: TGTGCCAGCAGTGAAACTAGCGGGAGGATTTTTAGCACAGATACGCAGTATTTT. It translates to CASSETSGRIFSTDTQYF.